The rows below give T cell receptor beta chains drawn from one sample of a study of blood T cell repertoires in COVID-19. Here immunoSEQ multiplex PCR was the method, and the copy in TCRdb shows in-frame clones only, minus some. The sample consists of about 200,000 clones, roughly 77% of them appearing once. The sample consisted of peripheral blood. The receptors were gathered from a woman aged 40 to 50 with COVID-19, enrolled during active disease. Each CDR3 is given with its conserved first and last residue. D genes are given only for firm matches. Size is stated for part of the rows, as once, few or many counts, or as a class when the clone is expanded.

v_gene	j_gene	d_gene	abundance	CDR3aa	CDR3nt
TRBV13	TRBJ2-7	TRBD1	once	CASASAVQGATYEQYF	TGTGCCAGCGCCTCCGCCGTCCAGGGGGCAACCTACGAGCAGTACTTC
TRBV24-1	TRBJ2-3	TRBD1	NA	CATSDTQGVDTQYF	TGTGCCACCAGTGATACCCAGGGGGTGGATACGCAGTATTTT
TRBV18	TRBJ1-1	TRBD1	NA	CASSPAGTGEWGEAFF	TGTGCCAGCTCACCGGCCGGGACAGGGGAATGGGGTGAAGCTTTCTTT
TRBV7-2	TRBJ1-4	NA	NA	CASSLYRKEKLFF	TGTGCCAGCAGCTTATACAGGAAAGAAAAACTGTTTTTT
TRBV6-4	TRBJ2-1	NA	NA	CASSSNRQVGDPHNEQFF	TGTGCCAGCAGTTCAAACAGACAGGTGGGGGACCCCCACAATGAGCAGTTCTTC
TRBV19	TRBJ1-2	TRBD1	once	CASSYRGSGYTF	TGTGCCAGTAGCTACAGGGGCTCAGGCTACACCTTC
TRBV5-1	TRBJ2-5	TRBD2	few	CASSTSGRGETQYF	TGCGCCAGCAGCACTAGCGGGAGAGGGGAGACCCAGTACTTC
TRBV6-2/TRBV6-3	TRBJ2-7	NA	NA	CASSYPSIAADF	TGTGCCAGCAGTTACCCTTCGATAGCCGCCGACTTC
TRBV6-5	TRBJ2-1	TRBD1	few	CASNSKQGLNEQFF	TGTGCCAGCAATTCTAAACAGGGGCTCAATGAGCAGTTCTTC
TRBV15	TRBJ1-2	NA	NA	CATSRVRDRTGPTF	TGTGCCACCAGCAGAGTGAGAGATCGTACAGGGCCCACCTTC
TRBV19	TRBJ2-2	TRBD1	NA	CASSSHRGRTGELFF	TGTGCCAGTAGTAGTCACAGGGGACGGACCGGGGAGCTGTTTTTT
TRBV6-1	TRBJ1-5	TRBD1	few	CASSETGQGLLSRF	TGTGCCAGCAGTGAAACAGGACAGGGCCTATTATCCCGATTT
TRBV5-4	TRBJ2-3	TRBD2	NA	CASSPPAGNTQYF	TGTGCCAGCAGCCCTCCAGCGGGAAATACGCAGTATTTT
TRBV5-5	TRBJ2-1	NA	NA	CASDRATYGGHNEQFF	TGTGCCAGCGACAGGGCGACTTACGGGGGTCACAATGAGCAGTTCTTC
TRBV2	TRBJ2-5	TRBD1	NA	CASSARDSRSGTQYF	TGTGCCAGCAGTGCACGGGACAGCCGCAGCGGGACCCAGTACTTC
TRBV27	TRBJ2-7	NA	NA	CASKYLSSYEQYF	TGTGCCAGCAAGTATCTAAGCTCCTACGAGCAGTACTTC
TRBV11-2	TRBJ2-2	NA	NA	CASSPGGGNTGELFF	TGTGCCAGCAGCCCCGGGGGTGGGAACACCGGGGAGCTGTTTTTT
TRBV14	TRBJ1-4	NA	many	CASSRAVGEKLFF	TGTGCCAGCAGCCGTGCGGTCGGCGAAAAACTGTTTTTT
TRBV5-1	TRBJ1-1	NA	NA	CASSTAGLGTEAFF	TGCGCCAGCAGCACCGCAGGGTTAGGGACTGAAGCTTTCTTT
TRBV19	TRBJ1-1	TRBD1	NA	CARGRDRGVQAFF	TGTGCTCGAGGCCGGGACAGGGGGGTCCAAGCTTTCTTT
TRBV11-2	TRBJ2-7	NA	few	CASSLSPLSRYEQYF	TGTGCCAGCAGCCTATCCCCCCTCTCTCGCTACGAGCAGTACTTC
TRBV3-1/TRBV3-2	TRBJ2-1	TRBD2	NA	CASSPFAGGTYNEQFF	TGTGCCAGCAGCCCCTTCGCGGGGGGCACCTACAATGAGCAGTTCTTC
TRBV5-1	TRBJ2-5	NA	once	CASSESLGAQETQYF	TGCGCCAGCAGCGAGTCGTTGGGGGCCCAAGAGACCCAGTACTTC
TRBV2	TRBJ1-3	TRBD1	NA	CASSPDRGGGNTIYF	TGTGCCAGCAGTCCTGACAGGGGCGGCGGAAACACCATATATTTT
TRBV27	TRBJ1-2	TRBD1	NA	CASSSGTGVNYGYTF	TGTGCCAGCAGTTCCGGGACAGGGGTTAACTATGGCTACACCTTC
TRBV5-8	TRBJ2-1	TRBD2	NA	CASSLGVAGVSYNEQFF	TGTGCCAGCAGCTTGGGAGTAGCGGGAGTATCCTACAATGAGCAGTTCTTC
TRBV9	TRBJ2-3	TRBD2	NA	CASSVEAGGFTDTQYF	TGTGCCAGCAGCGTAGAAGCGGGGGGATTCACAGATACGCAGTATTTT
TRBV6-5	TRBJ1-3	NA	NA	CASRSDSSSGNTIYF	TGTGCCAGCAGGTCAGACAGTTCCTCTGGAAACACCATATATTTT
TRBV28	TRBJ1-1	TRBD1	NA	CASSFPRTGREAFF	TGTGCCAGCAGTTTTCCCAGGACAGGTAGAGAAGCTTTCTTT
TRBV5-1	TRBJ2-5	TRBD1	NA	CASSLFTGGLETQYF	TGCGCCAGCAGCTTGTTTACAGGGGGCCTGGAGACCCAGTACTTC
TRBV6-6	TRBJ2-7	NA	NA	CASSATGFRSYEQYF	TGTGCCAGCAGTGCAACAGGGTTTAGGTCCTACGAGCAGTACTTC
TRBV18	TRBJ2-5	TRBD2	NA	CASSTQRGGETQYF	TGTGCCAGCTCCACCCAGCGGGGGGGAGAGACCCAGTACTTC
TRBV7-9	TRBJ2-3	NA	NA	CASSLVHRERTDTQYF	TGTGCCAGCAGCTTAGTTCACCGGGAGCGGACAGATACGCAGTATTTT
TRBV12-3/TRBV12-4	TRBJ2-5	NA	NA	CASRRISRETQYF	TGTGCCAGCAGGCGCATCTCGAGAGAGACCCAGTACTTC
TRBV6-6	TRBJ2-1	TRBD2	NA	CASSPDRPGLAGGYNEQFF	TGTGCCAGCAGTCCCGACAGACCGGGACTAGCGGGCGGTTACAATGAGCAGTTCTTC
TRBV19	TRBJ2-2	TRBD1	NA	CASSIGVDRGWTGELFF	TGTGCCAGTAGTATAGGGGTCGACAGGGGATGGACCGGGGAGCTGTTTTTT
TRBV7-2	TRBJ1-2	TRBD1	NA	CASTRTGTSNYGYTF	TGTGCCAGCACCCGGACAGGGACATCTAACTATGGCTACACCTTC
TRBV3-1/TRBV3-2	TRBJ1-2	TRBD1	NA	CASSQDLQGAQTYGYTF	TGTGCCAGCAGCCAAGACTTACAGGGGGCGCAGACTTATGGCTACACCTTC
TRBV18	TRBJ1-1	TRBD1	NA	CASSPGSMGSSTGWYVGTEAFF	TGTGCCAGCTCACCGGGGAGTATGGGGAGTTCGACAGGGTGGTACGTTGGCACTGAAGCTTTCTTT
TRBV6-5	TRBJ1-1	NA	NA	CASSYSAGGGRAFF	TGTGCCAGCAGTTACTCGGCGGGGGGCGGGAGGGCTTTCTTT
TRBV7-2	TRBJ2-5	TRBD2	few	CASSLERGAPSQETQYF	TGTGCCAGCAGCTTGGAGCGGGGGGCCCCTAGCCAAGAGACCCAGTACTTC
TRBV7-9	TRBJ2-5	NA	NA	CASTLRALVGQETQYF	TGTGCCAGCACGCTGCGGGCCTTGGTGGGCCAGGAGACCCAGTACTTC
TRBV7-2	TRBJ2-7	TRBD2	NA	CASSSSGTYEQYF	TGTGCCAGCAGCTCTAGCGGGACCTACGAGCAGTACTTC
TRBV3-1/TRBV3-2	TRBJ2-7	NA	NA	CASSKDINSYEQYF	TGTGCCAGCAGCAAGGACATCAACTCCTACGAGCAGTACTTC
TRBV27	TRBJ1-5	NA	NA	CASSSGVRSFNQPQHF	TGTGCCAGCAGTTCGGGGGTGAGGAGCTTTAATCAGCCCCAGCATTTT
TRBV9	TRBJ2-3	NA	NA	CASSTTSTDTQYF	TGTGCCAGCAGCACGACTAGCACAGATACGCAGTATTTT
TRBV10-1	TRBJ2-1	TRBD2	NA	CASRAGGRDEQFF	TGCGCCAGCCGAGCGGGAGGCCGTGATGAGCAGTTCTTC
TRBV7-8	TRBJ1-2	NA	NA	CASSPIGGGNTF	TGTGCCAGCAGCCCGATAGGAGGCGGGAACACCTTC
TRBV11-2	TRBJ2-7	NA	NA	CASSLRGPYEQYF	TGTGCCAGCAGCTTACGAGGGCCTTACGAGCAGTACTTC
TRBV30	TRBJ1-6	NA	NA	CAWSVHGQGTISSYNSPLHF	TGTGCCTGGAGTGTACACGGCCAGGGGACCATTAGCTCCTATAATTCACCCCTCCACTTT
TRBV18	TRBJ1-2	NA	NA	CASSPAGGYGYTF	TGTGCCAGCTCACCGGCCGGCGGCTATGGCTACACCTTC
TRBV5-4	TRBJ1-1	NA	NA	CASSLGTDTEAFF	TGTGCCAGCAGCCTGGGGACTGACACTGAAGCTTTCTTT
TRBV5-8	TRBJ2-3	TRBD1	NA	CASSLGTGAGDTQYF	TGTGCCAGCAGCTTGGGGACAGGGGCAGGAGATACGCAGTATTTT
TRBV18	TRBJ2-5	TRBD1	NA	CASQGGGTGETQYF	TGTGCCAGCCAAGGGGGCGGAACGGGGGAGACCCAGTACTTC